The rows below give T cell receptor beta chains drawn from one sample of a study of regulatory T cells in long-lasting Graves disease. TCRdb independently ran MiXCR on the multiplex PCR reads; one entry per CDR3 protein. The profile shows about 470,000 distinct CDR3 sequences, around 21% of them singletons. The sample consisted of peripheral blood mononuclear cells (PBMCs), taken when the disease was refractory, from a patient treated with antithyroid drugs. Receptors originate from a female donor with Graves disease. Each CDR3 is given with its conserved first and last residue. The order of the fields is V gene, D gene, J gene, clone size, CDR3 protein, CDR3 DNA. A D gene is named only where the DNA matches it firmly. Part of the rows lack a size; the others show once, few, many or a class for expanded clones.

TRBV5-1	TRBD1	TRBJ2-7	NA	CASSSPGDSYEQYF	TGCGCCAGCAGCTCCCCCGGGGACAGCTACGAGCAGTACTTC
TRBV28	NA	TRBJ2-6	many	CASSPMTGNSGANVLTF	TGTGCCAGCAGTCCAATGACAGGAAACTCTGGGGCCAACGTCCTGACTTTC
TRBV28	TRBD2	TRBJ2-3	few	CASSFRDYTDTQYF	TGTGCCAGCAGTTTCCGGGACTACACAGATACGCAGTATTTT
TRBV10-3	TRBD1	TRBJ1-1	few	CAISVKGGGGTEAFF	TGTGCCATCAGTGTTAAAGGGGGCGGCGGCACTGAAGCTTTCTTT
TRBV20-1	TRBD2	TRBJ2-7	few	CSASPGLAIYEQYF	TGCAGTGCTAGTCCCGGACTAGCTATCTACGAGCAGTACTTC
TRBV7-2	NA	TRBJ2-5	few	CASSLVPEAETQYF	TGTGCCAGCAGCTTAGTTCCGGAGGCAGAGACCCAGTACTTC
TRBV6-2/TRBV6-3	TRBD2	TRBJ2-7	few	CASLGLAGLSYEQYF	TGTGCCAGCCTCGGACTAGCGGGATTGTCCTACGAGCAGTACTTC
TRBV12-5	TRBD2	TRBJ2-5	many	CASYAPGLAGISLVLLQETQYF	TGTGCTAGCTACGCCCCGGGACTAGCGGGAATCTCCCTAGTCCTCCTCCAAGAGACCCAGTACTTC
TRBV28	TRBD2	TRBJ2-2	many	CASTSGTSVDTGELFF	TGTGCCAGCACCTCCGGGACTAGCGTTGACACCGGGGAGCTGTTTTTT
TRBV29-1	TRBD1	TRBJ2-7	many	CSVAGGQGRPYEQYF	TGCAGCGTCGCCGGCGGACAGGGAAGACCCTACGAGCAGTACTTC
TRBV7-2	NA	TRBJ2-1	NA	CASSLSRSPYNEQFF	TGTGCCAGCAGCCTGTCTCGGAGTCCCTACAATGAGCAGTTCTTC
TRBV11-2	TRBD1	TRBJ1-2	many	CASSSSIQGDGYTF	TGTGCCAGCAGCTCTTCCATACAGGGGGATGGCTACACCTTC
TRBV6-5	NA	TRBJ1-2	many	CASSYSGDLYGYTF	TGTGCCAGCAGTTACTCCGGGGATCTCTATGGCTACACCTTC
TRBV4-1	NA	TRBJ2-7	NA	CASSQVRDSAYEQYF	TGCGCCAGCAGCCAAGTTCGGGACTCCGCCTACGAGCAGTACTTC
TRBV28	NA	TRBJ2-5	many	CASSSWTKQETQYF	TGTGCCAGCAGTTCGTGGACGAAGCAAGAGACCCAGTACTTC
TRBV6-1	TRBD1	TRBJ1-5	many	CASRRTGESNQPQHF	TGTGCCAGCAGGCGGACAGGGGAGTCAAATCAGCCCCAGCATTTT
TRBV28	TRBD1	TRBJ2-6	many	CASSPRQGAVGANVLTF	TGTGCCAGCAGTCCCCGACAGGGGGCGGTTGGGGCCAACGTCCTGACTTTC
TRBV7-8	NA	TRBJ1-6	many	CASSFDGYNSPLHF	TGTGCCAGCAGCTTCGACGGGTATAATTCACCCCTCCACTTT
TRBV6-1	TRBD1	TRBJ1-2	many	CASLHRTGWLDYTF	TGTGCCAGCCTTCATAGGACAGGGTGGTTAGACTACACCTTC
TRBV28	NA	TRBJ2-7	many	CASSPRDKQYF	TGTGCCAGCAGTCCCAGGGACAAGCAGTACTTC
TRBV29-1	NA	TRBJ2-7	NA	CSVGGRGGSSYEQYF	TGCAGCGTGGGAGGCCGGGGAGGCTCTTCCTACGAGCAGTACTTC
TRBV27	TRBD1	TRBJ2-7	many	CASSHPGQGSYEQYF	TGTGCCAGCAGTCACCCGGGACAGGGATCTTACGAGCAGTACTTC
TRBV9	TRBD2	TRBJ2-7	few	CASSVALTSGSYEQYF	TGTGCCAGCAGCGTAGCTCTAACTAGCGGGTCCTACGAGCAGTACTTC
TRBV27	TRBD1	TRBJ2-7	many	CASSSGTGAWEQYF	TGTGCCAGCAGTTCCGGGACAGGGGCATGGGAGCAGTACTTC
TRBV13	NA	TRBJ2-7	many	CASSTHSYEQYF	TGTGCCAGCAGCACGCATAGCTACGAGCAGTACTTC
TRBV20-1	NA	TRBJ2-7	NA	CSASGQVRVDEQYF	TGCAGTGCTAGTGGCCAAGTTCGGGTAGACGAGCAGTACTTC
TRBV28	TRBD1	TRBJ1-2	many	CASTPDRVLVGYTF	TGTGCCAGCACCCCCGACAGGGTCTTGGTCGGCTACACCTTC
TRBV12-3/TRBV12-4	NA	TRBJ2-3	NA	CASSFGPTDTQYF	TGTGCCAGCAGTTTTGGACCCACAGATACGCAGTATTTT
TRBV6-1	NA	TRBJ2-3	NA	CASSARDTQYF	TGTGCCAGCAGTGCTAGAGATACGCAGTATTTT
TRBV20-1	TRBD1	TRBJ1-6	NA	CSARAMAGGNSPLHF	TGCAGTGCTAGAGCCATGGCAGGGGGCAATTCACCCCTCCACTTT
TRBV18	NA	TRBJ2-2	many	CASSATGSTGELFF	TGTGCCAGCTCAGCTACAGGGTCTACCGGGGAGCTGTTTTTT
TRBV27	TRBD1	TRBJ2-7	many	CASSRTGGAYEQYF	TGTGCCAGCAGCCGGACAGGGGGAGCCTACGAGCAGTACTTC
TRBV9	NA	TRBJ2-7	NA	CASSVDAIGASEQYF	TGTGCCAGCAGCGTGGATGCGATCGGGGCGTCTGAGCAGTACTTC
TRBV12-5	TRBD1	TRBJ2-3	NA	CASGLDRQGIIDTQYF	TGTGCTAGTGGTTTGGACCGACAGGGAATCATAGATACGCAGTATTTT
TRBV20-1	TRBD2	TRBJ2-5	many	CSARDRGTSGRSGETQYF	TGCAGTGCTAGAGATCGCGGGACTAGCGGGAGGTCGGGGGAGACCCAGTACTTC
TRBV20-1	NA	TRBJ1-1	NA	CSPRDPRGGVDAEAFF	TGCAGTCCTAGAGACCCTCGGGGGGGCGTGGACGCTGAAGCTTTCTTT
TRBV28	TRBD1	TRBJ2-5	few	CAIALGTGLKETQYF	TGTGCCATCGCCCTCGGGACAGGGTTAAAAGAGACCCAGTACTTC
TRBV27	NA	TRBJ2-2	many	CASSWAYRNTGELFF	TGTGCCAGCAGTTGGGCGTACCGAAACACCGGGGAGCTGTTTTTT
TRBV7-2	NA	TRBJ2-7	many	CASSLERAYEQYF	TGTGCCAGCAGCCTAGAGCGTGCCTACGAGCAGTACTTC
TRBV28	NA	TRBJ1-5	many	CASSRRRGGGNQPQHF	TGTGCCAGCAGTCGACGTCGTGGGGGTGGCAATCAGCCCCAGCATTTT
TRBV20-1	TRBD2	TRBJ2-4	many	CSAMGTSGSLAKNIQYF	TGCAGTGCTATGGGGACTAGCGGTTCACTAGCCAAAAACATTCAGTACTTC
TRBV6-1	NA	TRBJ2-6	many	CASSEATGWPGANVLTF	TGTGCCAGCAGTGAAGCAACAGGGTGGCCTGGGGCCAACGTCCTGACTTTC
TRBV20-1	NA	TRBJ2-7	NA	CSAYPRGRDFWEQYF	TGCAGTGCTTATCCCCGAGGGCGGGACTTTTGGGAGCAGTACTTC
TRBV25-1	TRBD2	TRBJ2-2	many	CASSVMWPSKTSGISGELFF	TGTGCCAGCAGTGTCATGTGGCCCTCGAAAACTAGCGGGATATCCGGGGAGCTGTTTTTT
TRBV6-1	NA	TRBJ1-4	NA	CASRQGPTNEKLFF	TGTGCCAGCAGGCAGGGGCCAACTAATGAAAAACTGTTTTTT